These T cell receptor beta chains were read from a single sample in a study of T-cell reconstitution after alpha-beta-depleted transplantation in children. TCRdb itself ran the PCR reads through MiXCR, one entry per CDR3 protein. The sample lists about 250,000 distinct CDR3 sequences; 20% to 30% were seen once. The sequencing here drew on PBMCs, mostly from graft donor cells, taken 360 days after TCRalphabeta/CD19-depleted stem cell transplant. The receptors come from a female patient aged 2-9 years who had a stem cell transplant for congenital amegakaryocytic thrombocytopenia, so the T cells may come from the graft donor. Each CDR3 is given with its conserved first and last residue. D genes are given only for firm matches. Some rows have no size entry. The others give once, few or many, or a class for an expanded clone.

cdr3_length	v_call	d_call	clone_size	j_call	cdr3_aa	cdr3_nt
15	TRBV20-1	TRBD2	NA	TRBJ2-1	CSATPGLAGVVEQFF	TGCAGTGCTACCCCGGGACTAGCGGGAGTAGTTGAGCAGTTCTTC
14	TRBV5-1	NA	NA	TRBJ1-1	CASSLPDTSAEAFF	TGCGCCAGCAGCTTGCCAGATACGTCCGCTGAAGCTTTCTTT
13	TRBV12-3/TRBV12-4	NA	NA	TRBJ1-1	CASRRTMNTEAFF	TGTGCCAGCAGGCGCACAATGAACACTGAAGCTTTCTTT
12	TRBV20-1	NA	few	TRBJ2-1	CSTKSSYNEQFF	TGCAGTACCAAAAGCTCCTACAATGAGCAGTTCTTC
11	TRBV2	TRBD1	NA	TRBJ1-1	CASSSTGGAFF	TGTGCCAGCAGTTCGACAGGGGGGGCTTTCTTT
14	TRBV24-1	NA	NA	TRBJ2-1	CATTNGAINTEQFF	TGTGCCACCACCAACGGGGCTATAAACACCGAGCAGTTCTTC
11	TRBV23-1	NA	NA	TRBJ2-1	CASSPVREQFF	TGCGCCAGCAGTCCCGTCCGTGAGCAGTTCTTC
16	TRBV4-2	TRBD1	once	TRBJ1-2	CASSPPSGQGNYGYTF	TGTGCCAGCAGCCCCCCGTCGGGACAGGGGAACTATGGCTACACCTTC
17	TRBV7-4	NA	NA	TRBJ2-1	CASSLESGGNPHNEQFF	TGTGCCAGCAGCTTAGAATCTGGCGGGAACCCTCACAATGAGCAGTTCTTC
12	TRBV7-6	NA	NA	TRBJ2-2	CAPRTITGELFF	TGTGCCCCTCGGACTATCACCGGGGAGCTGTTTTTT
18	TRBV4-1	NA	once	TRBJ1-1	CASSQEVWGSVANTEAFF	TGCGCCAGCAGCCAAGAAGTCTGGGGCAGCGTAGCGAACACTGAAGCTTTCTTT
16	TRBV10-3	TRBD2	NA	TRBJ2-1	CAINAAGGYSYNEQFF	TGTGCCATCAACGCTGCGGGAGGATACTCCTACAATGAGCAGTTCTTC
13	TRBV5-4	NA	few	TRBJ2-2	CASSFKNTGELFF	TGTGCCAGCAGCTTCAAGAACACCGGGGAGCTGTTTTTT
14	TRBV7-2	NA	NA	TRBJ2-1	CASSLVPGFNEQFF	TGTGCCAGCAGCTTAGTTCCGGGGTTCAATGAGCAGTTCTTC
14	TRBV27	TRBD1	few	TRBJ2-3	CASSSTGVADTQYF	TGTGCCAGCAGTTCCACAGGGGTGGCAGATACGCAGTATTTT
18	TRBV28	NA	NA	TRBJ2-5	CASSLTRDEGLKRETQYF	TGTGCCAGCAGTTTAACCAGGGACGAGGGGCTAAAAAGAGAGACCCAGTACTTC
16	TRBV6-5	NA	NA	TRBJ1-6	CASSYSYVSGFSPLHF	TGTGCCAGCAGTTACTCATACGTCTCCGGGTTTTCACCCCTCCACTTT
17	TRBV7-7	TRBD2	few	TRBJ2-2	CASSSELAAANTGELFF	TGTGCCAGCAGCTCAGAACTAGCGGCCGCGAACACCGGGGAGCTGTTTTTT
16	TRBV7-8	NA	many	TRBJ2-1	CASSFRTGSSYNEQFF	TGTGCCAGCAGTTTCCGGACGGGAAGCTCCTACAATGAGCAGTTCTTC
13	TRBV20-1	NA	few	TRBJ2-7	CSGLLGASYEQYF	TGCAGTGGCCTCCTCGGGGCTTCCTACGAGCAGTACTTC
15	TRBV10-3	NA	many	TRBJ2-7	CAISGATRGAYEQYF	TGTGCCATCAGTGGCGCGACTAGAGGAGCCTACGAGCAGTACTTC
14	TRBV10-3	NA	many	TRBJ2-5	CAISESYGQETQYF	TGTGCCATCAGTGAGTCGTACGGACAAGAGACCCAGTACTTC
14	TRBV20-1	NA	few	TRBJ2-1	CSANRVLSYNEQFF	TGCAGTGCAAACAGGGTGCTCTCCTACAATGAGCAGTTCTTC
18	TRBV28	TRBD2	few	TRBJ2-3	CASTSLGLAGGVGDTQYF	TGTGCCAGCACCTCTCTCGGACTAGCGGGAGGGGTTGGAGATACGCAGTATTTT
15	TRBV19	NA	NA	TRBJ1-2	CASSPRQRINYGYTF	TGTGCCAGTAGTCCACGACAGCGAATTAACTATGGCTACACCTTC
15	TRBV6-2/TRBV6-3	NA	few	TRBJ1-3	CASSRTVGYGNTIYF	TGTGCCAGCAGTAGGACAGTAGGATACGGAAACACCATATATTTT
15	TRBV4-1	NA	NA	TRBJ2-5	CASSQVGGRGETQYF	TGCGCCAGCAGCCAAGTTGGTGGTCGGGGTGAGACCCAGTACTTC
14	TRBV12-3/TRBV12-4	NA	many	TRBJ2-3	CASSSVGRTDTQYF	TGTGCCAGCAGTTCAGTCGGGCGCACAGATACGCAGTATTTT